This T cell receptor (beta chain) is drawn from a study of T cell changes during pregnancy in multiple sclerosis. The CDR3 consists of 14 residues. V dropped 1 base and J dropped 4 bases, with 10 bases sitting between them. The germline CDR1 and CDR2 sequences are SGDLS and YYNGEE. This clone was counted once. Profiling relied on immunoSEQ multiplex PCR, and the TCRdb table lists in-frame clones only, not all of them. The data hold around 38,000 clones, with about 92% observed a single time. The sequenced sample was CD8+ T cells from peripheral blood mononuclear cells, obtained in the third trimester of pregnancy. The chain carries TRBV9 and TRBJ2-3, with a weak D call TRBD2 (6 bases). This sequence originates from a female donor with multiple sclerosis, enrolled in a pregnancy study. The CDR3 nucleotides read TGTGCCAGCAGCGTATTAGCGGAGGCAGATACGCAGTATTTT. Protein: CASSVLAEADTQYF.